The sequence of this T cell receptor (beta chain) was determined in a study of T cell responses to AZD1222 COVID-19 vaccine. Broader study findings: Among vaccine-associated CD4 TCRs, coverage spanned spike, with dominance at 160-218 and 743-854.

As for this clone: The antigen remains undetermined.

Sequencing was performed with immunoSEQ multiplex PCR; in TCRdb, only in-frame clones are kept and a portion is missing. The data show 100,000 to 150,000 clones, 75% to 95% seen once. The V gene's germline CDR1 is LNHDA and CDR2 SQIVND (reference sequence). The V end was cut by 5 bases, the J end by 0 bases, with 8 bases between. This CDR3 is 14 amino acids long. The sample was peripheral blood, taken on day 0 of AZD1222 vaccination. V usage is TRBV19 and J usage is TRBJ1-3; D call uncertain. This sequence was found in an adult in good health. The CDR3 DNA reads as TGTGCCAGTAGTCCGGAGTTCTCTGGAAACACCATATATTTT. Amino acids: CASSPEFSGNTIYF.